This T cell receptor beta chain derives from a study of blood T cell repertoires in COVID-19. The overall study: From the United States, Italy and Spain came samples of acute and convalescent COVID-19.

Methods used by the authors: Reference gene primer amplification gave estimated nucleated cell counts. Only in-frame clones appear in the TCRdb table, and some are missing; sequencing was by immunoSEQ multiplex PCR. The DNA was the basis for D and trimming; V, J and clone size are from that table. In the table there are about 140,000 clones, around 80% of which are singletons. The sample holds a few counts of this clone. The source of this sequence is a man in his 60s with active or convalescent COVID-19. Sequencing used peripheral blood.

CDR3 protein: CASSMIELYNSPLHF. The CDR3 DNA reads as TGTGCCAGTAGTATGATAGAACTATATAATTCACCCCTCCACTTT. The chain joins TRBV19 to TRBJ1-6, with D unclear. Trimming removed 3 bases from V and 4 bases from J, with 10 bases in between. Germline CDR1 LNHDA, CDR2 SQIVND (reference sequence). The CDR3 loop spans 15 amino acids.